This TCR beta chain derives from a study of chemoradiotherapy in HPV16-positive cancers. Study-wide findings and caveats: Candidate HPV-specific clones and E7-related TCR motifs grew in tumor during treatment.

Assay used: immunoSEQ multiplex PCR; TCRdb lists only in-frame clones, some missing. In the table there are about 8,900 clones, about nine tenths of which are singletons. As to this clone: Its antigen remains unidentified.

V gave up 0 bases and J gave up 4 bases, with 12 bases separating them. CDR1 and CDR2 (germline): SSHAT, FNYEAQ (reference sequence). The CDR3 is 16 amino acids. Repertoires were sampled repeatedly during chemoradiotherapy. Here the sequenced sample was blood, taken from a patient who underwent chemoradiotherapy. The rearrangement uses TRBV7-7 and TRBJ2-2; no clear D gene. This sequence originates from a human donor with HPV-associated anogenital cancer. CDR3 protein: CASSLAFVPGTGELFF. CDR3 DNA sequence: TGTGCCAGCAGCTTAGCCTTCGTGCCGGGCACCGGGGAGCTGTTTTTT.